The 30 T cell receptor beta chains listed next were all sequenced from one sample in a study of blood T cell repertoires in COVID-19. Using immunoSEQ multiplex PCR, the repertoire was profiled, and TCRdb retains in-frame clones only, with some absent. The data hold 150,000 to 200,000 clones, with 84% observed a single time. The source material was PBMCs or T cells enriched from blood (not recorded which). Receptor source: a man aged 50 to 59 who had recovered from COVID-19.

J is TRBJ1-1 and V is TRBV6-5, with D possibly matching TRBD1 (6 bases). V dropped 7 bases and J dropped 3 bases, with 9 bases sitting between them. In germline, CDR1 is MNHEY, CDR2 SVGAGI. The CDR3 loop spans 12 amino acids. The CDR3 reads CASNGGHTEAFF. In DNA form, the CDR3 reads TGTGCCAGCAATGGGGGCCACACTGAAGCTTTCTTT.

The chain combines TRBV6-2 or TRBV6-3 with TRBJ2-1; 8 bases match TRBD1. The germline V gene has CDR1 MNHEY and CDR2 SVGEGT. Unmatched junction bases numbered 5, after V lost 0 bases and J lost 7 bases. The CDR3 sequence is 15 residues long. CDR3 residues: CASSYSVQGVNEQFF. Written as DNA, the CDR3 is TGTGCCAGCAGTTACTCGGTACAGGGGGTTAATGAGCAGTTCTTC.

V gene TRBV2 combines with J gene TRBJ1-2; 8 bases align to TRBD1. Losses at the gene ends were 6 bases for V and 4 bases for J; bases not matched to a gene: 10. CDR1 SNHLY and CDR2 FYNNEI come from the germline V gene. This CDR3 region has 15 residues. This CDR3 reads CASRAPDRAGYGYTF. DNA for the CDR3: TGTGCCAGCAGGGCCCCGGACAGGGCAGGCTATGGCTACACCTTC.

This CDR3 reads CASSNSYGYTF. The DNA for the CDR3 is TGTGCCAGTTCCAACAGCTATGGCTACACCTTC. This rearrangement joins TRBV28 to TRBJ1-2, with unresolved D. Germline CDR1 and CDR2: MDHEN and SYDVKM. Trimming shortened V by 9 bases and J by 4 bases, and 9 bases separated the two germline ends. The CDR3 is 11 amino acids.

The rearrangement uses TRBV7-2 and TRBJ2-1, with TRBD2 matching 9 bases. Per germline, CDR1 SGHTA and CDR2 FQGNSA. The length of the CDR3 is 17 residues. V lost 3 bases to trimming and J lost 0 bases; unmatched junction nucleotides: 6. This CDR3 reads CASSFGSGGNSYNEQFF. For the CDR3, the DNA is TGTGCCAGCAGCTTTGGTAGCGGGGGAAACTCCTACAATGAGCAGTTCTTC.

A note on this clone: Additional DNA sequences in this sample encode the identical CDR3. The V and J genes are TRBV9 and TRBJ2-7, with D perhaps matching TRBD1 (6 bases). The CDR3 spans 14 residues. Between the trimmed V and J ends, which lost 0 bases and 2 bases, there was a span of 9 bases. Germline CDR1 is SGDLS and CDR2 is YYNGEE. CDR3 sequence reads: CASSVGWDTYEQYF. The CDR3 nucleotides read TGTGCCAGCAGCGTAGGGTGGGACACCTACGAGCAGTACTTC.

CDR3 DNA: TGTGCCAGCAGCCAAACCCATGGGGGACAGACCTACGAGCAGTACTTC. This gives the protein CASSQTHGGQTYEQYF. V is TRBV4-2 and J is TRBJ2-7; TRBD1 matches 7 bases. Germline V lookup: CDR1 LGHNA, CDR2 YNFKEQ. The CDR3 loop spans 16 amino acids. Unmatched junction bases numbered 9, after V lost 2 bases and J lost 2 bases.

The rearrangement joins TRBV24-1 to TRBJ2-3; 7 bases match TRBD1. The germline gives CDR1 KGHDR, CDR2 SFDVKD. The CDR3 has 15 amino acids. The trim removed 4 bases at V and 7 bases at J, leaving 10 bases unmatched. CDR3 bases: TGTGCCACCAGTGACCACCACGTACAGGGGTATACGCAGTATTTT. As protein: CATSDHHVQGYTQYF.

This clone has just a few counts. The V call is TRBV6-2 or TRBV6-3, the J call TRBJ2-5; 7 nucleotides align to TRBD2. After removal of 5 bases from V and 3 bases from J, the junction contained 6 bases not matched to a gene. CDR1 and CDR2 (germline): MNHEY, SVGEGT. The CDR3 spans 14 residues. Written as DNA, the CDR3 is TGTGCCAGCAGTGCGGGAGTTTGGGAAGAGACCCAGTACTTC. Translation: CASSAGVWEETQYF.

The chain has TRBV19 and TRBJ1-6; D is ambiguous. Germline V gives CDR1 LNHDA, CDR2 SQIVND (reference sequence). The V end lost 3 bases, the J end lost 0 bases, and 9 bases lay between the germline ends. The CDR3 has 16 amino acids. The CDR3 DNA sequence: TGTGCCAGTAGTATGGGTCGGAGCTCCTATAATTCACCCCTCCACTTT. It translates to CASSMGRSSYNSPLHF.

A few counts support this clone. This chain links TRBV9 with TRBJ1-3, with 7 nucleotides matching TRBD1. With 3 bases clipped from V and 0 bases from J, the junction kept 3 bases outside the gene matches. This CDR3 spans 15 amino acids. CDR1 SGDLS and CDR2 YYNGEE come from the germline V gene. The CDR3 region has the DNA TGTGCCAGCAGCGCAACAGGGGACTCTGGAAACACCATATATTTT. This translates into CASSATGDSGNTIYF.

The chain uses TRBV21-1 and TRBJ1-1. TRBV21-1 is termed a pseudogene. This CDR3 has 15 amino acids. Written as DNA, the CDR3 is TGTGCCAGCAGCAGGGGAGGGGGGCGCGGCACTGAAGCTTTCTTT. As protein: CASSRGGGRGTEAFF.

V is TRBV7-9 and J is TRBJ1-6; D gene unclear. The CDR3 has 14 amino acids. Trimming removed 1 base at V and 10 bases at J, with 11 bases between. Germline V CDR1 and CDR2: SEHNR, FQNEAQ (reference sequence). The CDR3 loop reads CASSLGLPGSPLHF. The CDR3 coding sequence is TGTGCCAGCAGCTTAGGGCTCCCGGGGTCACCCCTCCACTTT. The full variable domain, rest sourced from reference TRBV7-9 and TRBJ1-6, is DTGVSQNPRHKITKRGQNVTFRCDPISEHNRLYWYRQTLGQGPEFLTYFQNEAQLEKSRLLSDRFSAERPKGSFSTLEIQRTEQGDSAMYLCASSLGLPGSPLHFGNGTRLTVT.

V gene TRBV7-9 combines with J gene TRBJ1-1, with 8 bases matching TRBD1. The CDR3 loop spans 13 amino acids. Germline-derived CDR1 and CDR2 are SEHNR and FQNEAQ (reference sequence). With 4 bases clipped from V and 6 bases from J, the junction kept 4 bases outside the gene matches. In DNA form, the CDR3 reads TGTGCCAGCAGCTCGGACAGGGTGGCTGAAGCTTTCTTT. Translating it yields CASSSDRVAEAFF.

The gene calls are TRBV10-3 and TRBJ2-7; D is unresolved. The V gene lost 7 bases and the J gene lost 2 bases, with 12 bases spanning the gap. The CDR3 sequence is 13 residues long. The V gene's germline CDR1 is ENHRY and CDR2 SYGVKD. CDR3: CAITPSGTYEQYF. For the CDR3, the DNA is TGTGCCATCACCCCATCGGGTACCTACGAGCAGTACTTC.

This chain connects TRBV7-3 to TRBJ2-1; D is undetermined. CDR3 length: 15 residues. CDR1 is SGHTA and CDR2 is FQGTGA in the germline V gene. Between the trimmed V and J ends, which lost 2 bases and 3 bases, there was a span of 11 bases. CDR3 amino acids: CASSLSESFYNEQFF. As DNA, the CDR3 is TGTGCCAGCAGCTTATCAGAATCTTTCTACAATGAGCAGTTCTTC.

The V gene is TRBV4-1, the J gene TRBJ2-2; D uncertain. This CDR3 contains 15 residues. Germline V gives CDR1 MGHRA, CDR2 YSYEKL. V lost 4 bases and J 0 bases, leaving 9 bases between the germline ends. The CDR3 here is CASSPGATNTGELFF. The CDR3 DNA sequence: TGCGCCAGCAGCCCCGGAGCGACGAACACCGGGGAGCTGTTTTTT.

The chain recombines TRBV19 with TRBJ2-3; 9 nucleotides match TRBD2. The junction had 9 bases not matched to a gene; V was cut back by 1 base and J by 4 bases. This CDR3 contains 17 residues. CDR1 LNHDA and CDR2 SQIVND come from the germline V gene (reference sequence). CDR3 region: CASSIASGGGAPDTQYF. As DNA, the CDR3 is TGTGCCAGTAGTATAGCGTCTGGCGGGGGGGCCCCAGATACGCAGTATTTT.

The chain is built from TRBV4-1 and TRBJ1-5; D remains unclear. The V gene's germline CDR1 is MGHRA and CDR2 YSYEKL. CDR3 length: 13 amino acids. The V end lost 4 bases, the J end lost 4 bases, and 8 bases lay between the germline ends. In DNA form, the CDR3 reads TGCGCCAGCAGCCCAGACGGGAATCAGCCCCAGCATTTT. This sequence encodes CASSPDGNQPQHF.

The J gene is TRBJ1-5, the V gene TRBV19, with TRBD1 matching over 7 bases. This CDR3 has 15 residues. The V gene end was trimmed by 6 bases and the J gene end by 7 bases; junction bases not matched to a gene: 12. CDR1 and CDR2 (germline): LNHDA, SQIVND (reference sequence). The CDR3 coding sequence is TGTGCCAGTAGGGATCAGGAGGGGGCAGGACAGCCCCAGCATTTT. As protein: CASRDQEGAGQPQHF.

J is TRBJ2-5 and V is TRBV3-1 (or the pseudogene TRBV3-2); D possibly corresponds to TRBD2 (7 bases). V was cut by 6 bases and J by 5 bases, with 19 bases left in between. CDR3 length: 15 residues. CDR1 is LGHDT, CDR2 YNNKEL, per germline (reference sequence). CDR3 region: CASRSSRGGRETQYF. As DNA, the CDR3 is TGTGCCAGCAGATCCAGTCGCGGGGGCAGGGAGACCCAGTACTTC.

In regard to this clone: One end of the junction fails to match germline, which may point to a read error. This sequence joins TRBV2 and TRBJ2-6, with D tentatively TRBD1 (5 bases). Looked up from germline, CDR1 is SNHLY and CDR2 is FYNNEI. This CDR3 is 13 amino acids long. Here the CDR3 reads CASTSGLASVLTF. DNA of the CDR3: TGTGCCAGCACCTCAGGGCTTGCCAGCGTCCTGACTTTC. Filled out from reference TRBV2 and TRBJ2-6, the complete variable domain reads EPEVTQTPSHQVTQMGQEVILRCVPISNHLYFYWYRQILGQKVEFLVSFYNNEISEKSEIFDDQFSVERPDGSNFTLKIRSTKLEDSAMYFCASTSGLASVLTFGAGSRLTVL.

The chain joins TRBV19 to TRBJ2-2; TRBD1 is a possible D gene (6 bases). This CDR3 spans 14 amino acids. Trimming removed 6 bases from V and 5 bases from J, with 13 bases in between. In germline, CDR1 is LNHDA, CDR2 SQIVND (reference sequence). CDR3 coding DNA: TGTGCCAGTAGGCGAGGGGGTTTAACCGGGGAGCTGTTTTTT. Protein product: CASRRGGLTGELFF.

The rearrangement uses TRBV5-6 and TRBJ1-6, with a weak D call TRBD1 (5 bases). CDR1 and CDR2 (germline): SGHDT, YYEEEE. Trimming stripped 4 bases from V and 6 bases from J, with 14 bases between. The CDR3 loop spans 15 amino acids. CDR3 loop: CASSHQGRPNSPLHF. CDR3 in DNA: TGTGCCAGCAGCCATCAGGGCAGACCTAATTCACCCCTCCACTTT. The variable domain in full, completed from reference TRBV5-6 and TRBJ1-6, reads DAGVTQSPTHLIKTRGQQVTLRCSPKSGHDTVSWYQQALGQGPQFIFQYYEEEERQRGNFPDRFSGHQFPNYSSELNVNALLLGDSALYLCASSHQGRPNSPLHFGNGTRLTVT.

This clone has only a few counts. The chain links TRBV19 to TRBJ2-2, with TRBD1 as a possible D gene (5 bases). Per the germline V gene, CDR1 is LNHDA and CDR2 is SQIVND (reference sequence). Between the trimmed V and J ends, which lost 9 bases and 5 bases, there was a span of 16 bases. The CDR3 consists of 14 residues. The chain's CDR3 is CASSYLGRTGELFF. The DNA of the CDR3 is TGTGCCAGCAGCTACCTGGGGCGGACCGGGGAGCTGTTTTTT.

The chain has TRBV12-3 or TRBV12-4 and TRBJ2-1; 7 positions agree with TRBD2. Unmatched junction bases numbered 1, after V lost 5 bases and J lost 6 bases. The CDR3 is 12 amino acids. CDR3 nucleotides: TGTGCCAGCAGTGGGACTACCAATGAGCAGTTCTTC. Amino acid sequence: CASSGTTNEQFF.

The gene calls are TRBV7-2 and TRBJ2-3, with TRBD1 matching over 10 bases. The germline V gene encodes CDR1 SGHTA and CDR2 FQGNSA. CDR3 length: 17 amino acids. Trimming removed 0 bases from V and 8 bases from J; junction bases left unmatched: 11. In nucleotides, the CDR3 is TGTGCCAGCAGCTTAGCGCGGAGACAGGGGGCTAGTGGTACGCAGTATTTT. Protein sequence: CASSLARRQGASGTQYF.

The chain joins TRBV9 to TRBJ1-2; TRBD1 aligns across 7 bases. This CDR3 contains 15 residues. The V and J ends lost 3 bases and 4 bases, in that order; junction bases with no gene match: 9. The germline V gene has CDR1 SGDLS and CDR2 YYNGEE. CDR3 loop: CASSASTGFVYGYTF. Written as DNA, the CDR3 is TGTGCCAGCAGCGCGTCGACAGGGTTTGTCTATGGCTACACCTTC.

The CDR3 DNA sequence: TGTGCCTGGAGTGTATTGTCGACAGGGGGAGAAAAACTGTTTTTT. Its protein is CAWSVLSTGGEKLFF. V is TRBV30 and J is TRBJ1-4; 9 bases are a match to TRBD1. Germline loops: CDR1 GTSNPN, CDR2 SVGIG (reference sequence). Trimming at V came to 0 bases and at J to 8 bases, leaving 7 bases not matched to a gene. The CDR3 sequence is 15 residues long.

The V call is TRBV3-1 (or the pseudogene TRBV3-2), the J call TRBJ2-7; the match to TRBD2 covers 11 bases. This CDR3 has 15 residues. Germline-derived CDR1 and CDR2 are LGHDT and YNNKEL (reference sequence). J lost 5 bases, V lost 4 bases, and 7 bases had no gene match. The DNA for the CDR3 is TGTGCCAGCAGCCCCACCCCTAGCGGGGGGCACGAGCAGTACTTC. This encodes CASSPTPSGGHEQYF.